These T cell receptor beta chains were read from a single sample in a study of tumour-infiltrating T cells in Burkitt lymphoma. Only in-frame clones appear in the TCRdb table, and some are missing; sequencing was by immunoSEQ multiplex PCR. The data contain approximately 46,000 clones, around 31% of them singletons. Material for sequencing was tumor tissue. Receptor source: a human donor with Burkitt lymphoma. Each CDR3 is given with its conserved first and last residue. D genes are given only for firm matches. Not all rows give a size; the values are once, few, many and, for expanded clones, a class.

d_call j_call clone_size v_call cdr3_aa cdr3_nt
TRBD1 TRBJ1-6 . TRBV5-4 CASSLTGTGSWNSPLHF TGTGCCAGCAGCTTGACTGGGACAGGCTCATGGAATTCACCCCTCCACTTT
. TRBJ2-2 . TRBV7-9 CASSAQAIGELFF TGTGCCAGCAGCGCGCAGGCGATCGGGGAGCTGTTTTTT
. TRBJ1-2 few TRBV5-6 CASSLRLGYYGYTF TGTGCCAGCAGCTTGAGGCTAGGGTACTATGGCTACACCTTC
. TRBJ1-1 . TRBV2 CASSPRSMNTEAFF TGTGCCAGCAGTCCCAGGAGCATGAACACTGAAGCTTTCTTT
TRBD2 TRBJ2-3 few TRBV5-4 CASSLAGGQADTQYF TGTGCCAGCAGCTTAGCGGGGGGGCAGGCAGATACGCAGTATTTT
. TRBJ1-6 . TRBV5-6 CASRRGEYNSPLHF TGTGCCAGCAGACGAGGGGAATATAATTCACCCCTCCACTTT
TRBD2 TRBJ2-1 . TRBV9 CASSRGGSSYNEQFF TGTGCCAGCAGCCGCGGGGGGAGCTCCTACAATGAGCAGTTCTTC
. TRBJ2-7 few TRBV10-2 CASSEGGFGEQYF TGCGCCAGCAGTGAGGGGGGGTTTGGCGAGCAGTACTTC
. TRBJ2-2 . TRBV7-2 CASRGLNTGELFF TGTGCCAGCAGGGGACTCAACACCGGGGAGCTGTTTTTT
. TRBJ2-7 . TRBV7-9 CASTTPEGAVMYF TGTGCCAGCACGACGCCCGAGGGTGCCGTCATGTACTTC
. TRBJ1-3 once TRBV19 CASSMGPSLSGNTIYF TGTGCCAGTAGTATGGGGCCTTCGCTCTCTGGAAACACCATATATTTT
TRBD1 TRBJ1-1 . TRBV2 CASTDETGRGRTEAFF TGTGCCAGCACCGACGAGACGGGCAGGGGGCGAACTGAAGCTTTCTTT
. TRBJ2-7 . TRBV2 CASRDGEQYF TGTGCCAGCAGAGACGGGGAGCAGTACTTC
TRBD1 TRBJ1-1 . TRBV7-2 CASSLLGRGLDTEAFF TGTGCCAGCAGCTTATTGGGCAGGGGGCTGGACACTGAAGCTTTCTTT
. TRBJ1-1 . TRBV29-1 CSAVTIMNTEAFF TGCAGCGCAGTGACCATCATGAACACTGAAGCTTTCTTT
TRBD1 TRBJ1-2 . TRBV18 CASSPDRDGYTF TGTGCCAGCTCACCGGACAGGGATGGCTACACCTTC
. TRBJ2-5 few TRBV18 CASSPMSGSKETQYF TGTGCCAGCTCACCCATGTCAGGGTCTAAAGAGACCCAGTACTTC
. TRBJ2-2 few TRBV15 CATSRELDGAGELFF TGTGCCACCAGCAGAGAGTTGGACGGCGCCGGGGAGCTGTTTTTT
. TRBJ2-5 . TRBV20-1 CSASPQETQYF TGCAGTGCCTCGCCCCAAGAGACCCAGTACTTC
TRBD1 TRBJ1-1 . TRBV4-3 CASSQGGQHGEEAFF TGCGCCAGCAGCCAAGGGGGACAGCACGGAGAAGAAGCTTTCTTT
. TRBJ2-7 . TRBV27 CASSLSPPVKFTYGYEQYF TGTGCCAGCAGTTTATCCCCCCCTGTAAAGTTTACGTACGGCTACGAGCAGTACTTC
TRBD1 TRBJ1-2 . TRBV29-1 CSVEGSAGGGYTF TGCAGCGTTGAAGGGTCGGCAGGGGGAGGCTACACCTTC
TRBD2 TRBJ2-6 few TRBV30 CAWSVLLAGVLSGANVLTF TGTGCCTGGAGTGTTTTGTTAGCGGGGGTGCTCTCTGGGGCCAACGTCCTGACTTTC
. TRBJ1-6 . TRBV28 CASSRGTLHSSPLHF TGTGCCAGCAGTCGCGGGACGCTCCACTCTTCACCCCTCCACTTT
. TRBJ1-5 few TRBV7-2 CASSFVDQPQHF TGTGCCAGCAGCTTCGTGGATCAGCCCCAGCATTTT
. TRBJ1-6 few TRBV7-8 CASSFLTLMSNSPLHF TGTGCCAGCAGCTTCTTAACGTTAATGAGTAATTCACCCCTCCACTTT
. TRBJ1-5 . TRBV6-6 CASRNREGSNQPQHF TGTGCCAGCAGGAACAGGGAAGGGAGCAATCAGCCCCAGCATTTT
. TRBJ1-5 few TRBV4-3 CASSQAPWLAENSNQPQHF TGCGCCAGCAGCCAAGCCCCCTGGTTGGCAGAGAATAGCAATCAGCCCCAGCATTTT
. TRBJ1-1 few TRBV5-4 CASSLGHLNTEAFF TGTGCCAGCAGCTTGGGACACCTGAACACTGAAGCTTTCTTT
. TRBJ1-1 . TRBV2 CASSEEGRIGAFF TGTGCCAGCAGTGAAGAGGGTAGGATTGGAGCTTTCTTT
TRBD1 TRBJ1-2 . TRBV4-2 CASSHELTEQGSGGYTF TGTGCCAGCAGCCATGAGCTGACGGAACAGGGGTCTGGCGGCTACACCTTC
TRBD1 TRBJ1-5 . TRBV5-1 CASSFTGGAGQPQHF TGCGCCAGCAGCTTCACAGGGGGCGCGGGACAGCCCCAGCATTTT
. TRBJ2-2 . TRBV21-1 CASEEQGRSGELFF TGTGCCAGCGAAGAACAGGGGAGGTCCGGGGAGCTGTTTTTT
. TRBJ2-4 . TRBV7-3 CASSSLKGLPKNIQYF TGTGCCAGCAGCTCACTTAAGGGACTTCCCAAAAACATTCAGTACTTC
TRBD1 TRBJ1-2 . TRBV28 CASSLTSSQGATGYTF TGTGCCAGCAGTCTAACCTCCTCCCAGGGGGCGACAGGCTACACCTTC
. TRBJ2-7 . TRBV18 CASSPGQLVYF TGTGCCAGCTCACCTGGACAACTGGTGTACTTC
TRBD1 TRBJ2-7 . TRBV30 CAWSAGQGNEQYF TGTGCCTGGAGTGCGGGACAGGGGAACGAGCAGTACTTC
. TRBJ2-7 . TRBV7-2 CASSYVDRPSGEQYF TGTGCCAGCAGCTACGTTGACAGGCCCTCGGGCGAGCAGTACTTC
. TRBJ2-7 few TRBV7-9 CASSSTDSYEQYF TGTGCCAGCAGCTCCACGGACAGTTACGAGCAGTACTTC
. TRBJ1-2 . TRBV7-9 CASRGNNYGYTF TGTGCCAGCAGGGGTAATAACTATGGCTACACCTTC
TRBD1 TRBJ1-2 few TRBV7-2 CASRQPGQGRVGYTF TGTGCCAGCAGGCAACCGGGACAGGGGAGGGTAGGCTACACCTTC
TRBD1 TRBJ1-1 few TRBV6-6 CASRGQGANTEAFF TGTGCCAGCCGAGGACAGGGGGCGAACACTGAAGCTTTCTTT
TRBD2 TRBJ2-7 few TRBV27 CASSLHPGEGEQYF TGTGCCAGCAGTTTACACCCGGGGGAGGGAGAGCAGTACTTC
TRBD1 TRBJ1-5 . TRBV5-1 CASSSNYRGNQPQHF TGCGCCAGCAGCAGCAACTACAGGGGGAATCAGCCCCAGCATTTT
TRBD1 TRBJ2-7 few TRBV30 CAWSVGQGPYEQYF TGTGCCTGGAGTGTGGGACAGGGACCCTACGAGCAGTACTTC
. TRBJ1-1 few TRBV15 CATSRDAIRRTEAFF TGTGCCACCAGCAGAGACGCCATTCGCAGGACTGAAGCTTTCTTT
TRBD1 TRBJ1-5 . TRBV10-3 CAISKGDRSNQPQHF TGTGCCATCAGCAAAGGGGACAGAAGCAATCAGCCCCAGCATTTT
. TRBJ1-5 . TRBV4-2 CASSHLREVAQPQHF TGTGCCAGCAGCCACCTCAGGGAGGTCGCTCAGCCCCAGCATTTT
. TRBJ2-1 . TRBV28 CASSLRSWDEQFF TGTGCCAGCAGTTTAAGGTCCTGGGATGAGCAGTTCTTC
. TRBJ1-3 . TRBV7-9 CASFGIGNTIYF TGTGCCAGCTTCGGCATAGGAAACACCATATATTTT
. TRBJ2-3 . TRBV5-4 CASSLGGGRTDTQYF TGTGCCAGCAGCTTAGGCGGGGGCCGCACAGATACGCAGTATTTT
. TRBJ1-1 . TRBV4-2 CASSQEEGGFGTEAFF TGTGCCAGCAGCCAAGAAGAAGGGGGATTTGGTACTGAAGCTTTCTTT
. TRBJ2-6 once TRBV19 CASSIRSPNVLTF TGTGCCAGTAGTATAAGAAGTCCCAACGTCCTGACTTTC
. TRBJ1-5 . TRBV6-4 CASSDSGRGGCNQPQHF TGTGCCAGCAGTGACTCAGGCAGGGGAGGATGCAATCAGCCCCAGCATTTT
. TRBJ2-1 . TRBV7-8 CASSRGRTGGRNEQFF TGTGCCAGCAGCCGAGGGCGGACCGGTGGCCGGAATGAGCAGTTCTTC
. TRBJ1-1 . TRBV5-4 CASSLERWDSEAFF TGTGCCAGCAGCTTGGAAAGGTGGGACTCCGAAGCTTTCTTT
TRBD1 TRBJ2-4 . TRBV4-2 CASSQEGTGENIQYF TGTGCCAGCAGCCAAGAAGGGACAGGGGAAAACATTCAGTACTTC
. TRBJ2-5 . TRBV7-7 CASSLGSILALETQYF TGTGCCAGCAGCCTAGGCAGTATCCTAGCCCTAGAGACCCAGTACTTC
. TRBJ2-1 . TRBV18 CASSQARMGYNEQFF TGTGCCAGCTCACAGGCGAGGATGGGCTACAATGAGCAGTTCTTC